The 29 T cell receptor beta chains given below trace back to one sample, sequenced in a study of CXCR3-negative and CXCR3-positive naive CD8 T cells. General observations from the study: Greater hydrophobicity was found in TRB CDR3s of CXCR3-positive naive cells than of CXCR3-negative naive cells.

UMI-labeled 5' RACE yielded the TRB cDNA libraries. Each CDR3 protein gets one entry in TCRdb, which reprocessed the 5' RACE reads and gives no DNA. This specimen shows about 84,000 distinct CDR3 sequences; the ten leading clones hold 0.55% to 0.8%. Their specific antigens are unknown. Sequenced sample: naive CXCR3+ CD8+ T cells from blood. Noted subset: CD45RO-CCR7+CD27+CD95- naive CD8+ T cells expressing CXCR3 (TNR3+). These receptors all come from a human donor in good health. Some clones in this sample may be carry-over from other donors' samples.

V and J are TRBV4-1 and TRBJ2-7; TCRdb reports TRBD2, a call that lacks DNA to check it against. In germline, CDR1 is MGHRA, CDR2 YSYEKL. The CDR3 has 15 amino acids. The CDR3 sequence is CASSQETLRPYEQYF.

The chain has TRBV29-1 and TRBJ2-2; the TRBD1 assignment by TCRdb is unverifiable without DNA. Germline assignment: CDR1 SQVTM and CDR2 ANQGSEA. The CDR3 consists of 13 residues. This CDR3 reads CSVMHPGTGELFF.

The V call is TRBV11-3, the J call TRBJ2-7; no DNA is available, so the TRBD1 call from TCRdb remains unchecked. The CDR3 has 14 amino acids. Germline CDR1 and CDR2: SGHNT and YENEEA. The CDR3 spells CASSLQGRSYEQYF.

CDR3 loop: CASSQGHTDTNEKLFF. The V and J genes are TRBV7-2 and TRBJ1-4; checking the TCRdb D call of TRBD1 is not possible without DNA. The germline V gene has CDR1 SGHTA and CDR2 FQGNSA. The CDR3 covers 16 residues.

The gene calls are TRBV20-1 and TRBJ2-4; the TCRdb D gene call, TRBD1, has no DNA to confirm it. This CDR3 region has 13 residues. Germline CDR1 and CDR2: DFQATT and SNEGSKA (reference sequence). This chain's CDR3 is CTARDSGGFIQYF.

J is TRBJ2-1 and V is TRBV6-2 or TRBV6-3; the TCRdb call, TRBD2, lacks DNA for checking. Per germline, CDR1 MNHEY and CDR2 SVGEGT. The CDR3 extends over 13 amino acids. CDR3 protein: CASSSGGVYEQFF.

The chain employs TRBV29-1 and TRBJ1-5; the TCRdb D gene call, TRBD1, has no DNA to confirm it. The CDR3 loop spans 14 amino acids. Germline CDR1 is SQVTM and CDR2 is ANQGSEA. CDR3 loop: CSVTQGSANQPQHF.

The chain joins TRBV12-3 or TRBV12-4 to TRBJ2-7; absent DNA, TCRdb's TRBD1 call cannot be checked. The CDR3 totals 12 residues. CDR3 sequence reads: CASSPVVYEQYF.

V gene TRBV29-1 combines with J gene TRBJ1-1. The CDR3 has 12 residues. CDR1 and CDR2 (germline): SQVTM, ANQGSEA. This CDR3 is CSVSLGNTEAFF.

V and J are TRBV27 and TRBJ2-7; checking the TCRdb D call of TRBD2 is not possible without DNA. Germline V CDR1 and CDR2: MNHEY, SMNVEV (reference sequence). This CDR3 is 13 amino acids long. The CDR3 sequence: CASSYGRAGEQYF.

The chain has TRBV28 and TRBJ1-5; there is no DNA to check the TCRdb D call of TRBD1. The CDR3 runs 15 residues. The germline gives CDR1 MDHEN, CDR2 SYDVKM. CDR3 region: CASRKQDLSNQPQHF.

CDR3 in amino acids: CASSEGRWDTQYF. The chain uses TRBV2 and TRBJ2-3. CDR3 size: 13 residues. From germline, CDR1 is SNHLY and CDR2 FYNNEI. Full variable domain (rest looked up from reference TRBV2 and TRBJ2-3): EPEVTQTPSHQVTQMGQEVILRCVPISNHLYFYWYRQILGQKVEFLVSFYNNEISEKSEIFDDQFSVERPDGSNFTLKIRSTKLEDSAMYFCASSEGRWDTQYFGPGTRLTVL.

The chain carries TRBV29-1 and TRBJ2-7; TCRdb outputs TRBD1, but without DNA this stays unchecked. The CDR3 totals 13 residues. CDR1 and CDR2 (germline): SQVTM, ANQGSEA. The CDR3: CSVLMGDSYEQYF.

The rearrangement joins TRBV11-1 to TRBJ2-1; TCRdb designates TRBD1, a call that cannot be tested without DNA. Germline lookup yields CDR1 SGHAT and CDR2 FQDESV (reference sequence). CDR3 length: 17 residues. The CDR3 loop is CASSLRGGLFGDNEQFF.

The chain links TRBV4-1 to TRBJ1-5. Germline CDR1 and CDR2: MGHRA and YSYEKL. The CDR3 is made up of 13 amino acids. The CDR3 protein is CASSQDVVQPQHF.

The chain employs TRBV6-2 or TRBV6-3 and TRBJ1-1; TCRdb calls TRBD1, which cannot be checked without DNA. This CDR3 comprises 13 residues. Per germline, CDR1 MNHEY and CDR2 SVGEGT. This CDR3 reads CASSSGAATEAFF.

The chain joins TRBV6-5 to TRBJ2-1. CDR3 length equals 14 residues. Germline lookup yields CDR1 MNHEY and CDR2 SVGAGI. CDR3: CASSYSPFGNEQFF.

The genes are TRBV10-3 and TRBJ2-7. Looked up from germline, CDR1 is ENHRY and CDR2 is SYGVKD. The CDR3 is 13 amino acids. The CDR3: CAISLSSGHEQYF.

The chain combines TRBV29-1 with TRBJ1-2; TCRdb reports TRBD1, a call that lacks DNA to check it against. In germline, CDR1 is SQVTM, CDR2 ANQGSEA. This CDR3 has 13 residues. This chain's CDR3 is CSVRTAPNYGYTF.

The chain recombines TRBV20-1 with TRBJ1-1. From germline, CDR1 is DFQATT and CDR2 SNEGSKA (reference sequence). The CDR3 sequence is 11 residues long. Here the CDR3 reads CSGQMNTEAFF.

The chain combines TRBV5-6 with TRBJ1-5. The CDR3 spans 12 residues. The V gene's germline CDR1 is SGHDT and CDR2 YYEEEE. The CDR3 region is CASSLGTQPQHF.

The chain has TRBV7-8 and TRBJ2-4; TCRdb reports TRBD1, a call that lacks DNA to check it against. Germline V CDR1 and CDR2: SGHVS, FQNEAQ. The CDR3 sequence is 16 residues long. CDR3 sequence: CASSLSLWDTKNIQYF.

V usage is TRBV5-1 and J usage is TRBJ2-7; the D call from TCRdb, TRBD1, cannot be confirmed without DNA. The CDR3 contains 15 residues. CDR1 and CDR2 from the germline V gene are SGHRS and YFSETQ. CDR3 region: CASSGTQESSYEQYF.

The genes are TRBV19 and TRBJ1-5. CDR1 and CDR2 (germline): LNHDA, SQIVND (reference sequence). The CDR3 has 15 residues. CDR3 residues: CASSPDGNSNQPQHF. Together with reference TRBV19 and TRBJ1-5, the CDR3 gives the full variable domain: DGGITQSPKYLFRKEGQNVTLSCEQNLNHDAMYWYRQDPGQGLRLIYYSQIVNDFQKGDIAEGYSVSREKKESFPLTVTSAQKNPTAFYLCASSPDGNSNQPQHFGDGTRLSIL.

The CDR3 loop is CSVEGARGVNTGELFF. This rearrangement joins TRBV29-1 to TRBJ2-2. The CDR3 loop spans 16 amino acids. Germline CDR1 SQVTM, CDR2 ANQGSEA.

The V call is TRBV5-1, the J call TRBJ2-1; TCRdb's D call of TRBD1 is untestable without DNA. Germline V gene sequence: CDR1 SGHRS, CDR2 YFSETQ. The CDR3 is made up of 14 amino acids. The CDR3 spells CASSTGQGEDEQFF.

CDR3 sequence reads: CASSVRENLGQGYYNEQFF. The chain uses TRBV7-6 and TRBJ2-1; TCRdb's D gene call, TRBD1, goes unchecked for lack of DNA. The CDR3 has 19 amino acids. Germline lookup yields CDR1 SGHVS and CDR2 FNYEAQ.

The gene calls are TRBV12-3 or TRBV12-4 and TRBJ2-5; TCRdb picks TRBD1, but there is no DNA to check that call. CDR3 size: 16 residues. CDR3 in amino acids: CASTSYDRVPLETQYF.

This chain's CDR3 is CASSQVQGSEQYF. This chain links TRBV14 with TRBJ2-7. From germline, CDR1 is SGHDN and CDR2 FVKESK. The CDR3 spans 13 residues. Using reference TRBV14 and TRBJ2-7 for the parts outside the CDR3, the full variable domain is EAGVTQFPSHSVIEKGQTVTLRCDPISGHDNLYWYRRVMGKEIKFLLHFVKESKQDESGMPNNRFLAERTGGTYSTLKVQPAELEDSGVYFCASSQVQGSEQYFGPGTRLTVT.